Below, 26 T cell receptor beta chains from the same sample are listed, as sequenced in a study of blood T cells in healthy people across ages. Primers used in a second PCR of about 7 to 12 cycles were a sample-barcoded 5' primer and a J-beta primer mix. TCRdb passed the 5' RACE reads through MiXCR, listing each CDR3 protein once. The sample consists of about 1 million distinct CDR3 sequences, under 55% of them appearing once. The sequenced sample was blood. The source of these receptors is a woman aged 55-69 years in good health.

The chain employs TRBV7-8 and TRBJ2-5; 7 nucleotides align to TRBD1. The CDR3 totals 15 residues. CDR1 SGHVS and CDR2 FQNEAQ come from the germline V gene. Germline trimming cut 0 bases from V and 5 bases from J; bases unmatched to any gene: 6. The CDR3: CASSLADRALETQYF. CDR3 nucleotide sequence: TGTGCCAGCAGCTTAGCCGACAGGGCTTTGGAGACCCAGTACTTC.

In this sample, this clonotype turned up many times. V is TRBV3-1 and J is TRBJ2-5; TRBD1 might be the D (7 bases). Trimming cost V 4 bases and J 3 bases, with 9 bases left between them. The germline CDR1 and CDR2 sequences are LGHDT and YNNKEL (reference sequence). There are 13 residues in the CDR3. The CDR3 DNA follows: TGTGCCAGCAGCCTCAGGGGGGAAGAGACCCAGTACTTC. Amino acid sequence: CASSLRGEETQYF.

This clonotype was observed a handful of times. The chain couples TRBV5-5 to TRBJ2-3, with a possible D match to TRBD2 (6 bases). Looked up from germline, CDR1 is SGHKS and CDR2 is YYEKEE (reference sequence). V was shortened by 1 base and J by 0 bases, with 9 bases between the two germline ends. This CDR3 has 15 amino acids. Written as DNA, the CDR3 is TGTGCCAGCAGCTTGCGCGGGATTAGCACAGATACGCAGTATTTT. Its protein is CASSLRGISTDTQYF.

This chain links TRBV9 with TRBJ1-5; the D gene is possibly TRBD1 (5 bases). From germline, CDR1 is SGDLS and CDR2 YYNGEE. Deletions cut 0 bases from V and 5 bases from J, with 12 bases between. CDR3 size: 15 residues. The CDR3 sequence: CASSVGPVGDQPQHF. The CDR3 DNA follows: TGTGCCAGCAGCGTAGGTCCGGTAGGGGATCAGCCCCAGCATTTT.

The V and J genes are TRBV6-1 and TRBJ2-7, with D perhaps given as TRBD1 or TRBD2 (5 bases each). V was cut by 7 bases and J by 3 bases, with 16 bases left in between. The CDR3 loop spans 14 amino acids. Germline-derived CDR1 and CDR2 are MNHNS and SASEGT. The CDR3 protein is CASIKGPADYEQYF. CDR3 bases: TGTGCCAGCATCAAGGGACCGGCGGACTACGAGCAGTACTTC.

The V gene is TRBV9, the J gene TRBJ2-5; D could derive from TRBD1 or TRBD2 (5 bases each). The V end was cut by 1 base, the J end by 0 bases, with 13 bases between. The CDR3 is 16 residues long. Germline V CDR1 and CDR2: SGDLS, YYNGEE. Written as DNA, the CDR3 is TGTGCCAGCAGCGTACGGGGCGCAATCCACCAAGAGACCCAGTACTTC. It specifies CASSVRGAIHQETQYF. Together with reference TRBV9 and TRBJ2-5, the CDR3 gives the full variable domain: DSGVTQTPKHLITATGQRVTLRCSPRSGDLSVYWYQQSLDQGLQFLIQYYNGEERAKGNILERFSAQQFPDLHSELNLSSLELGDSALYFCASSVRGAIHQETQYFGPGTRLLVL.

The chain uses TRBV10-3 and TRBJ2-1; 7 bases are shared with TRBD2. The CDR3 runs 15 residues. The germline gives CDR1 ENHRY, CDR2 SYGVKD. V shed 4 bases, J shed 7 bases, and the junction held 10 bases outside the gene matches. In nucleotides, the CDR3 is TGTGCCATCAGTGCGGTAACGGCGGGAGAAAATGAGCAGTTCTTC. Translated, it gives CAISAVTAGENEQFF.

This clonotype was detected a few times. V usage is TRBV20-1 and J usage is TRBJ2-1; D possibly matches TRBD1 or TRBD2 (9 bases each). This CDR3 is 18 amino acids long. Germline assignment: CDR1 DFQATT and CDR2 SNEGSKA (reference sequence). Trimming stripped 5 bases from V and 8 bases from J, with 31 bases between. The CDR3 bases are TGCAGTGCTGGGGGGACAGGGATGGTAGCGGGAGTTATCTATGAGCAGTTCTTC. Encoded protein: CSAGGTGMVAGVIYEQFF.

The table lists this clonotype with many counts. This chain links TRBV7-8 with TRBJ2-7; no definite D call. Germline V gene sequence: CDR1 SGHVS, CDR2 FQNEAQ. The ends were cut back, 1 base at V and 2 bases at J, with 6 bases in the middle. The CDR3 extends over 13 amino acids. CDR3 in amino acids: CASSLGETYEQYF. The CDR3 nucleotides read TGTGCCAGCAGCTTAGGGGAAACCTACGAGCAGTACTTC.

This clonotype was found a few times. This chain joins TRBV5-1 and TRBJ2-6; D remains ambiguous. The CDR3 covers 15 residues. The V and J ends lost 4 bases and 0 bases respectively, with 8 bases between them. CDR1 is SGHRS, CDR2 YFSETQ, per germline. CDR3 sequence: CASSRIGSGANVLTF. CDR3 coding DNA: TGCGCCAGCAGCCGTATAGGCTCTGGGGCCAACGTCCTGACTTTC.

The V call is TRBV20-1, the J call TRBJ2-2; 7 positions match TRBD2. This CDR3 spans 17 amino acids. The trim removed 6 bases at V and 3 bases at J, leaving 16 bases unmatched. Germline CDR1 and CDR2: DFQATT and SNEGSKA (reference sequence). This CDR3 is CSAEPSLREDDTGELFF. The CDR3 bases are TGCAGTGCCGAGCCCTCCCTACGGGAGGACGACACCGGGGAGCTGTTTTTT.

The V gene is TRBV7-2, the J gene TRBJ2-1, with TRBD2 identical over 9 bases. Germline CDR1 reads SGHTA; CDR2 reads FQGNSA. This CDR3 is built from 17 residues. Unmatched junction bases numbered 15, after V lost 5 bases and J lost 7 bases. The CDR3 here is CASSQSTSGPQGNEQFF. CDR3 in DNA: TGTGCCAGCAGCCAATCTACTAGCGGGCCCCAAGGGAATGAGCAGTTCTTC.

The chain is built from TRBV2 and TRBJ2-6; TRBD1 matches 12 bases. This CDR3 comprises 19 residues. V lost 4 bases, J lost 4 bases, and 11 bases stayed unmatched. Germline lookup yields CDR1 SNHLY and CDR2 FYNNEI. This CDR3 reads CASSADRDRGRKGANVLTF. CDR3 DNA sequence: TGTGCCAGCAGTGCAGACCGGGACAGGGGGCGGAAAGGGGCCAACGTCCTGACTTTC.

The chain employs TRBV25-1 and TRBJ2-7, with 7 bases fitting TRBD2. The CDR3 loop spans 14 amino acids. Germline values: CDR1 MGHDK, CDR2 SYGVNS. The V segment lost 4 bases and the J segment 5 bases; nucleotides outside the gene matches: 8. CDR3 sequence: CASSGTRRGDEQYF. The CDR3 DNA follows: TGTGCCAGCAGTGGGACTAGGCGAGGGGACGAGCAGTACTTC.

This clonotype was observed a handful of times. J is TRBJ1-6 and V is TRBV10-3; D may be TRBD1 (5 bases). Looked up from germline, CDR1 is ENHRY and CDR2 is SYGVKD. The CDR3 runs to 13 residues. Trimming pared 2 bases from V and 7 bases from J, leaving 6 bases between. Here the CDR3 DNA reads TGTGCCATCAGTGAGGGGGCGAATTCACCCCTCCACTTT. Translation: CAISEGANSPLHF.

This sequence joins TRBV10-3 and TRBJ2-7; 8 bases are a match to TRBD2. V shed 6 bases and J 3 bases; nucleotides not matched to a gene: 7. The CDR3 has 14 amino acids. CDR1 and CDR2 (germline): ENHRY, SYGVKD. The CDR3 spells CAIRTTGTSYEQYF. CDR3 DNA: TGTGCCATCAGAACAACCGGGACTAGCTACGAGCAGTACTTC.

A few counts support this clonotype. This rearrangement joins TRBV25-1 to TRBJ1-2; possible D gene TRBD1, 5 bases. CDR3 length equals 15 residues. Germline V gene lookup returns CDR1 MGHDK and CDR2 SYGVNS. V lost 0 bases to trimming and J lost 5 bases, with 13 bases between them. The CDR3 sequence: CASSEYHSGGYGYTF. CDR3 coding DNA: TGTGCCAGCAGTGAATATCATTCTGGGGGGTATGGCTACACCTTC.

The gene calls are TRBV5-6 and TRBJ2-1, with 13 bases that match TRBD2. There are 15 residues in the CDR3. After removal of 2 bases from V and 12 bases from J, the junction contained 8 bases not matched to a gene. Germline-derived CDR1 and CDR2 are SGHDT and YYEEEE. The CDR3 DNA reads TGTGCCAGCAGCTTACTAGCGGGAGGGCCCCAATGGCAGTTCTTC. It translates to CASSLLAGGPQWQFF.

This rearrangement joins TRBV2 to TRBJ2-1; D gene unclear. The last part of the DNA fits TRBJ2-7 better; the J call may be wrong. Germline V gene sequence: CDR1 SNHLY, CDR2 FYNNEI. CDR3 length equals 13 residues. In nucleotides, the CDR3 is TGTGCCAGCAGGGGAAATTCTTACAATGAGCAGTACTTC. It translates to CASRGNSYNEQYF.

This chain connects TRBV20-1 to TRBJ2-5, with 9 bases fitting TRBD1. The V segment lost 5 bases and the J segment 4 bases; nucleotides outside the gene matches: 2. The germline gives CDR1 DFQATT, CDR2 SNEGSKA (reference sequence). This CDR3 is 12 amino acids long. The CDR3 DNA is TGCAGTGCTGAGGACAGGGGAGAGACCCAGTACTTC. Its protein product is CSAEDRGETQYF.

This clonotype was observed at least ten times. V and J are TRBV5-1 and TRBJ2-7; 11 bases match TRBD2. Germline lookup yields CDR1 SGHRS and CDR2 YFSETQ. With V trimmed by 0 bases and J by 6 bases, 8 bases remained unmatched. The CDR3 consists of 16 residues. The CDR3 protein is CASSLGVAGGPSEQYF. The CDR3, as DNA: TGCGCCAGCAGCTTGGGAGTAGCGGGAGGGCCCTCCGAGCAGTACTTC.

This clonotype has a handful of counts. The chain is built from TRBV4-1 and TRBJ2-7; TRBD1 matches 7 bases. Per germline, CDR1 MGHRA and CDR2 YSYEKL. The V and J ends lost 4 bases and 2 bases, in that order; junction bases with no gene match: 17. The length of the CDR3 is 18 residues. The CDR3 reads CASSPFGLPGQPPYEQYF. CDR3 nucleotide sequence: TGCGCCAGCAGCCCTTTCGGATTACCGGGACAGCCTCCCTACGAGCAGTACTTC.

V is TRBV25-1 and J is TRBJ2-7; D possibly uses TRBD1 or TRBD2 (5 bases each). CDR3 length equals 14 residues. Germline V lookup: CDR1 MGHDK, CDR2 SYGVNS. The V and J ends lost 6 bases and 6 bases respectively, with 18 bases between them. CDR3 amino acids: CASSWRQGSGEQYF. The CDR3 coding sequence is TGTGCCAGCAGCTGGAGGCAGGGATCTGGCGAGCAGTACTTC.

V usage is TRBV6-1 and J usage is TRBJ2-7, with a tentative D call TRBD2 (6 bases). The length of the CDR3 is 15 residues. Germline values: CDR1 MNHNS, CDR2 SASEGT. Deletions cut 1 base from V and 1 base from J, with 11 bases between. Written as DNA, the CDR3 is TGTGCCAGCAGTGAAGGACTAGGAATTTCCTACGAGCAGTACTTC. Protein: CASSEGLGISYEQYF.

In the case of this clonotype: A much larger clone is a single base away; this may be a read error. This chain uses TRBV29-1 with TRBJ2-5; D remains unclear. The CDR3 runs 12 residues. The V end lost 7 bases, the J end lost 10 bases, and 19 bases lay between the germline ends. Germline V gene data show CDR1 as SQVTM and CDR2 as ANQGSEA. The CDR3 sequence: CSGRLLWIGQYF. DNA for the CDR3: TGCAGCGGAAGGCTGTTATGGATCGGCCAGTACTTC.

As DNA, the CDR3 is TGTGCCAGCAGCACGACAGGGGCGGGGGATAATGAGCAGTTCTTC. Residues: CASSTTGAGDNEQFF. The rearrangement uses TRBV21-1 and TRBJ2-1; TRBD1, the D gene given by the table, was not confirmed from the DNA. TRBV21-1 is listed as a pseudogene. The CDR3 totals 15 residues.